A single sample is the source of the 3 T cell receptor beta chains below, sequenced in a study of control samples from healthy donors and cancer patients (TCRdb year 2020). Library method: the immunoSEQ multiplex PCR assay. TCRdb provides this immuneACCESS table in a form limited to in-frame rearrangements. Some clones are lacking; in checked studies, under half of them reflect an unresolved V gene, and why the rest are absent is not known. Recorded for this sample are around 68,000 clones; over 65% of them occurred a single time. Clones ranked in the top ten supply about 3.1% of the sample. What was sequenced was PBMCs. The source is a woman between 50 and 59 years old with lung cancer.

The chain has TRBV24-1 and TRBJ2-2; TRBD1 or TRBD2 may be the D gene (6 bases each). Germline V gene data show CDR1 as KGHDR and CDR2 as SFDVKD. The CDR3 is made up of 15 amino acids. V was shortened by 8 bases and J by 2 bases, with 14 bases between the two germline ends. The CDR3 DNA reads as TGTGCCACCACCGGAGGGGGGTTTAACACCGGGGAGCTGTTTTTT. Amino acid sequence: CATTGGGFNTGELFF.

The chain employs TRBV5-1 and TRBJ2-7; a weak D match, TRBD1 (5 bases). The germline V and J ends were trimmed by 0 bases and 0 bases, with 10 bases remaining between them. Germline V gene lookup returns CDR1 SGHRS and CDR2 YFSETQ. The CDR3 contains 15 residues. CDR3 residues: CASSLAAGLSYEQYF. The CDR3 DNA sequence: TGCGCCAGCAGCTTGGCGGCAGGGCTCTCCTACGAGCAGTACTTC. Based on the CDR3 plus reference TRBV5-1 and TRBJ2-7, the full variable domain is KAGVTQTPRYLIKTRGQQVTLSCSPISGHRSVSWYQQTPGQGLQFLFEYFSETQRNKGNFPGRFSGRQFSNSRSEMNVSTLELGDSALYLCASSLAAGLSYEQYFGPGTRLTVT.

V and J are TRBV12-5 and TRBJ1-2; perhaps TRBD1 as D (5 bases). V was shortened by 1 base and J by 1 base, with 7 bases between the two germline ends. The CDR3 totals 14 residues. Germline V gives CDR1 LGHNT, CDR2 FRNRAP. CDR3 sequence (DNA): TGTGCTAGTGGTTTGGGGGGGGATAACTATGGCTACACCTTC. Protein: CASGLGGDNYGYTF.